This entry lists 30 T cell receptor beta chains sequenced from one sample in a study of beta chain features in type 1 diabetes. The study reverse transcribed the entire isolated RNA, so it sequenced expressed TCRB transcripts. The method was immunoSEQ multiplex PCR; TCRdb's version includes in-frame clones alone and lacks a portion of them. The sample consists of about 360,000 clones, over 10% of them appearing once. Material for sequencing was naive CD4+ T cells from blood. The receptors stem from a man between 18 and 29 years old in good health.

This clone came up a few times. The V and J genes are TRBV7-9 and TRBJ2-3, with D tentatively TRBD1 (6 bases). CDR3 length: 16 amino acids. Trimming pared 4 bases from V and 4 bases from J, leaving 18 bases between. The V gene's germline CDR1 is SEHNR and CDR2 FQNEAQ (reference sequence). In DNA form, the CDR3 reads TGTGCCAGCAGCTCCCTACGGGGACAAAAGGCAGATACGCAGTATTTT. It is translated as CASSSLRGQKADTQYF.

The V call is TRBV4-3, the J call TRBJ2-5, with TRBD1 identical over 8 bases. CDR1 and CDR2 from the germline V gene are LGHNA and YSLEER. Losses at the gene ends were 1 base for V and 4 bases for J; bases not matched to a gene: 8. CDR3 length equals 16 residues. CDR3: CASSQALSDRAETQYF. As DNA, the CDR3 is TGCGCCAGCAGCCAAGCCCTCTCGGACAGGGCAGAGACCCAGTACTTC.

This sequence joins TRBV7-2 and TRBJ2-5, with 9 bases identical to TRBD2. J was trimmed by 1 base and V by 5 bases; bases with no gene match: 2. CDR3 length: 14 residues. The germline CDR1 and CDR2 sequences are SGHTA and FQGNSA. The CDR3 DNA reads TGTGCCAGCAGCCAACTAGCGGGCCAAGAGACCCAGTACTTC. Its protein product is CASSQLAGQETQYF. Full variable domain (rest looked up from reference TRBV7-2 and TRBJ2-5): GAGVSQSPSNKVTEKGKDVELRCDPISGHTALYWYRQSLGQGLEFLIYFQGNSAPDKSGLPSDRFSAERTGGSVSTLTIQRTQQEDSAVYLCASSQLAGQETQYFGPGTRLLVL.

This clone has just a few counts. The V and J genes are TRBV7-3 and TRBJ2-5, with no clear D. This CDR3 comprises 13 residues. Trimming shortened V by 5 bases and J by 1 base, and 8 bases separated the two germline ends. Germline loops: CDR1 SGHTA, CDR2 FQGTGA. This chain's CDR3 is CASSPQLQETQYF. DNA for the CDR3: TGTGCCAGCAGCCCCCAACTCCAAGAGACCCAGTACTTC.

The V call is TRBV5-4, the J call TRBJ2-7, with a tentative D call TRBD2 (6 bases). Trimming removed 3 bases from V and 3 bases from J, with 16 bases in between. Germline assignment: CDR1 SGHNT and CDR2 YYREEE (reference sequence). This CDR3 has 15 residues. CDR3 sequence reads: CASSSGTRRGYEQYF. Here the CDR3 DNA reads TGTGCCAGCAGCTCCGGGACTCGTCGGGGCTACGAGCAGTACTTC.

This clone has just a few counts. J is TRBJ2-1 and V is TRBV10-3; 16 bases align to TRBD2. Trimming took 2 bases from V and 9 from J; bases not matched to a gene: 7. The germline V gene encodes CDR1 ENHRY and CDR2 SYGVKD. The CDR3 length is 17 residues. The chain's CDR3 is CAISEGTSGRAESEQFF. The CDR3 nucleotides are TGTGCCATCAGTGAGGGGACTAGCGGGAGGGCCGAGAGTGAGCAGTTCTTC.

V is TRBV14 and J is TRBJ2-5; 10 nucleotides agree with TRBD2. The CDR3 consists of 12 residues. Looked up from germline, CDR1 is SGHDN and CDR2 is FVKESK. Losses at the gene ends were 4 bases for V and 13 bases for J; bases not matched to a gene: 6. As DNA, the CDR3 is TGTGCCAGCAGCCCCGGACTAGCGGTCTCGTACTTC. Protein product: CASSPGLAVSYF.

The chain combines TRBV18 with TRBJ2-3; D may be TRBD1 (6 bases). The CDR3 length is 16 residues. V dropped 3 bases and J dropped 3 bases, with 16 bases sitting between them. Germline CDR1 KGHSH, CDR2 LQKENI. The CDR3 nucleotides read TGTGCCAGCTCACCGGCCAAAACAGGGATGACAGATACGCAGTATTTT. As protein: CASSPAKTGMTDTQYF.

CDR3 sequence: CASSRTGSYTF. As DNA, the CDR3 is TGTGCCAGCAGCCGGACAGGCTCCTACACCTTC. The chain recombines TRBV5-4 with TRBJ1-2, with 7 bases identical to TRBD1. The trim removed 4 bases at V and 10 bases at J, leaving 4 bases unmatched. The germline CDR1 and CDR2 sequences are SGHNT and YYREEE (reference sequence). This CDR3 is built from 11 residues.

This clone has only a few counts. The CDR3 DNA reads as TGCGCCAGCAGCCAAGATTCGGGAGGGACCGGGGAGCTGTTTTTT. Translating it yields CASSQDSGGTGELFF. The rearrangement joins TRBV4-3 to TRBJ2-2, with 8 bases fitting TRBD2. The CDR3 loop spans 15 amino acids. Germline V CDR1 and CDR2: LGHNA, YSLEER. V lost 0 bases to trimming and J lost 5 bases; unmatched junction nucleotides: 2.

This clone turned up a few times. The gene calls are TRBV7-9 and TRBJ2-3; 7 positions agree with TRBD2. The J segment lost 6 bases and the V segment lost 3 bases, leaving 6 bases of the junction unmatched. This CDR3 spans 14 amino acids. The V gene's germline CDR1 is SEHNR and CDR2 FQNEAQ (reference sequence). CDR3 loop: CASSFGGRGDTQYF. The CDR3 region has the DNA TGTGCCAGCAGCTTTGGCGGGAGAGGGGATACGCAGTATTTT.

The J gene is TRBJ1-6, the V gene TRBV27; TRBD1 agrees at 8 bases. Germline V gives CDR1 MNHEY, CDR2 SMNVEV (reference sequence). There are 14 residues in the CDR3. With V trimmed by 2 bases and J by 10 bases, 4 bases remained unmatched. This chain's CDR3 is CASSLKAGGSPLHF. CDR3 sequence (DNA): TGTGCCAGCAGTTTAAAGGCAGGGGGCTCACCCCTCCACTTT.

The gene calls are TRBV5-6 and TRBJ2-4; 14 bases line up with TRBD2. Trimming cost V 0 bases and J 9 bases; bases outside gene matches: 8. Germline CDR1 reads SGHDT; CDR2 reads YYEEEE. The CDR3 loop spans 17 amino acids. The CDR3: CASSLGGLAGAVGIQYF. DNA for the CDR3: TGTGCCAGCAGCTTGGGGGGACTAGCGGGGGCGGTGGGCATTCAGTACTTC.

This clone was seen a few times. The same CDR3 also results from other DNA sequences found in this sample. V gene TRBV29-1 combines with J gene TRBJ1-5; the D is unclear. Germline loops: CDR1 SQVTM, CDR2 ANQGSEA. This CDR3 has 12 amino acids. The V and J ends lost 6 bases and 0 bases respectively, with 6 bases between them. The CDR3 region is CSVQDSNQPQHF. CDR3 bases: TGCAGCGTACAAGATAGCAATCAGCCCCAGCATTTT.

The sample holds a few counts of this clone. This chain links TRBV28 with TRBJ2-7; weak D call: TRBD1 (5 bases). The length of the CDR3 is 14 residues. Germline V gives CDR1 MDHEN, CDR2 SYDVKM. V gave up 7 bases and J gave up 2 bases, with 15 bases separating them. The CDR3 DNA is TGTGCCAGCACCTCCTGGGGCAGAACCTACGAGCAGTACTTC. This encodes CASTSWGRTYEQYF.

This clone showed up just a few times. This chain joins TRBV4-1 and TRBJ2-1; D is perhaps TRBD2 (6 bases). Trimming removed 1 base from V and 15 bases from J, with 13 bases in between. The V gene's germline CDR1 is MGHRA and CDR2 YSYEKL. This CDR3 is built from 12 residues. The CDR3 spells CASSQARGWPFF. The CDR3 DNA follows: TGCGCCAGCAGCCAAGCCCGGGGGTGGCCGTTCTTC.

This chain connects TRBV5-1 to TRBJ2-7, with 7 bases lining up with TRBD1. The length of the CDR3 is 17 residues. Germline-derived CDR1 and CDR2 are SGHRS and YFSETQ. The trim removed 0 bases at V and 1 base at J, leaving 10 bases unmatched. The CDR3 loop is CASSLESIRDRSYEQYF. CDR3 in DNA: TGCGCCAGCAGCTTGGAATCCATCCGGGACAGATCCTACGAGCAGTACTTC.

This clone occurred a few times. This CDR3 reads CASSQAGSREQYF. The DNA of the CDR3 is TGCGCCAGCAGCCAAGCAGGGTCTCGCGAGCAGTACTTC. This sequence joins TRBV4-3 and TRBJ2-7; a possible D gene is TRBD1 (5 bases). Trimming cost V 1 base and J 6 bases, with 10 bases left between them. This CDR3 comprises 13 residues. Germline CDR1 is LGHNA and CDR2 is YSLEER.

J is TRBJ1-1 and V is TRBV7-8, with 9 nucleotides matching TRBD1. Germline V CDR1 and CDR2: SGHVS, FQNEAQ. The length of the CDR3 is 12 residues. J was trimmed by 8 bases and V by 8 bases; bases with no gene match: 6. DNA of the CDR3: TGTGCCAGCGGGACAGGGATTCAGGAAGCTTTCTTT. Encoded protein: CASGTGIQEAFF.

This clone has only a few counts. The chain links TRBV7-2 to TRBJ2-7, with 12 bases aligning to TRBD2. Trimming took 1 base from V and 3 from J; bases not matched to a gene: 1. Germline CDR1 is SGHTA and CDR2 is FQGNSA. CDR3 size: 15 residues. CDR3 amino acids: CASSLELAGGYEQYF. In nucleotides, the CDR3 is TGTGCCAGCAGCTTAGAACTAGCGGGAGGCTACGAGCAGTACTTC.

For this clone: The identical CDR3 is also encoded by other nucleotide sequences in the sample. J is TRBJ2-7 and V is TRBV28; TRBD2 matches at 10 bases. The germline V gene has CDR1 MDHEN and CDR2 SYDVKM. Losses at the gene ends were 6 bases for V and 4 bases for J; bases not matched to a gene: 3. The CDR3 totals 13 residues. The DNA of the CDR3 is TGTGCCAGCAGGGCTAGCGGGAGTTACGAGCAGTACTTC. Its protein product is CASRASGSYEQYF. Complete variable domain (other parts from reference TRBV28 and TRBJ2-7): DVKVTQSSRYLVKRTGEKVFLECVQDMDHENMFWYRQDPGLGLRLIYFSYDVKMKEKGDIPEGYSVSREKKERFSLILESASTNQTSMYLCASRASGSYEQYFGPGTRLTVT.

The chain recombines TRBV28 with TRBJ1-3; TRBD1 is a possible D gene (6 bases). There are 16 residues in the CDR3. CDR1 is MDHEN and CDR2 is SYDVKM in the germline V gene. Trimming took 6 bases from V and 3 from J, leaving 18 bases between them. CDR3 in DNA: TGTGCCAGCAGCCTTGATGTGGGGGCCGGTGGAAACACCATATATTTT. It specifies CASSLDVGAGGNTIYF.

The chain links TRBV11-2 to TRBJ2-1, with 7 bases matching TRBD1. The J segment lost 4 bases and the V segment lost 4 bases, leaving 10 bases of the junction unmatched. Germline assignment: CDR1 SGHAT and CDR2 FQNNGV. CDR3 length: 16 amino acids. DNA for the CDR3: TGTGCCAGCAGCTCGACCGGGACAGTGTTTTACAATGAGCAGTTCTTC. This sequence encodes CASSSTGTVFYNEQFF.

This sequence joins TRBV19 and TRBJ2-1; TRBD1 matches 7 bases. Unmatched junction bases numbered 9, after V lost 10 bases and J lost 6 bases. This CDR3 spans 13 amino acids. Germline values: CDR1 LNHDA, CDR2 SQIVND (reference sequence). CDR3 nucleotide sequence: TGTGCCACACAACGACAGGGAATCAATGAGCAGTTCTTC. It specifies CATQRQGINEQFF.

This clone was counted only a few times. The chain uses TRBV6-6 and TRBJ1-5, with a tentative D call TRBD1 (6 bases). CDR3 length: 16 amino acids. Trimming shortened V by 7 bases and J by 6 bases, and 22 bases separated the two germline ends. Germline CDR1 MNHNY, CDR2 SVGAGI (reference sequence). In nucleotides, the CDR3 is TGTGCCAGCACCAGATCGACAGACAGGTTTGGTCAGCCCCAGCATTTT. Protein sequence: CASTRSTDRFGQPQHF.

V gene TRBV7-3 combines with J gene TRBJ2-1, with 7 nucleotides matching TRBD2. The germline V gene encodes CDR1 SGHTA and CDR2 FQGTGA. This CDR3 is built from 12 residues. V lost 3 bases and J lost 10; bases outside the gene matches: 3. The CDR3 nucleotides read TGTGCCAGCAGCTTCGAAGCGGGGGAGCAGTTCTTC. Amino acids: CASSFEAGEQFF.

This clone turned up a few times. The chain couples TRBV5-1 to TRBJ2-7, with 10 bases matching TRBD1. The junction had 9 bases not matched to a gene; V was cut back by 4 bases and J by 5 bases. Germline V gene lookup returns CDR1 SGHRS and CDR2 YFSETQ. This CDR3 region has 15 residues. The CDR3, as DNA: TGCGCCAGCAGCCCAAGTGGGGACAGGGGTCACGAGCAGTACTTC. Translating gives CASSPSGDRGHEQYF. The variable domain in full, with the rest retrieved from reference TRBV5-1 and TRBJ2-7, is KAGVTQTPRYLIKTRGQQVTLSCSPISGHRSVSWYQQTPGQGLQFLFEYFSETQRNKGNFPGRFSGRQFSNSRSEMNVSTLELGDSALYLCASSPSGDRGHEQYFGPGTRLTVT.

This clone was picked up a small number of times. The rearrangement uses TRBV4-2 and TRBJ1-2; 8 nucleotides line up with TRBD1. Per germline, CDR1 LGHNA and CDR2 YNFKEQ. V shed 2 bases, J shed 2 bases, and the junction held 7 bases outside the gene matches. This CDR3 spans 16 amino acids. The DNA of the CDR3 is TGTGCCAGCAGCCAACCTCGGGGGACAGGAAACTATGGCTACACCTTC. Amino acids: CASSQPRGTGNYGYTF.

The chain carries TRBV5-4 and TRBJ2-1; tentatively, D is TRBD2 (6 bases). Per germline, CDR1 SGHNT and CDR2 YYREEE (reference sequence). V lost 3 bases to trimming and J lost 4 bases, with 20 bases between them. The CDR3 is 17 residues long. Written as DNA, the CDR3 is TGTGCCAGCAGCTGGGGCGGCCGGGGGTGGGAGTACAATGAGCAGTTCTTC. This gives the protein CASSWGGRGWEYNEQFF.

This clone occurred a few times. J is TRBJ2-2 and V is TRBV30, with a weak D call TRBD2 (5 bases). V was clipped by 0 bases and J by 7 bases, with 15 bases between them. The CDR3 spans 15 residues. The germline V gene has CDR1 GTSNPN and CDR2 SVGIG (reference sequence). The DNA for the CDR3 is TGTGCCTGGAGTGTGCAGGAGGTGGGGAACGGGGAGCTGTTTTTT. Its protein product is CAWSVQEVGNGELFF.